The present T cell receptor beta chain was sequenced within a study of blood T cell repertoires in COVID-19. Across the whole study: Acute and convalescent COVID-19 samples came from the United States, Italy and Spain.

The protocol was immunoSEQ multiplex PCR, while the TCRdb copy is restricted to in-frame clones and leaves out a portion. Altogether roughly 44,000 clones are present, around nine tenths being singletons, with the ten largest covering over 10%. From germline, CDR1 is SQVTM and CDR2 ANQGSEA. The V end lost 8 bases, the J end lost 8 bases, and 21 bases lay between the germline ends. This CDR3 has 13 residues. Material: peripheral blood. This rearrangement joins TRBV29-1 to TRBJ1-2; tentative D call: TRBD1 (5 bases). This sequence was found in an elderly man with acute or convalescent COVID-19. The CDR3 sequence: CSFLGGTETGYTF. The CDR3 bases are TGCAGCTTCCTCGGAGGGACCGAAACAGGCTACACCTTC.